Listed here are 32 T cell receptor beta chains from one sample, sequenced in a study of blood T cell repertoires in COVID-19. Sequenced by immunoSEQ multiplex PCR; TCRdb stores in-frame clones only, minus some. The table lists tens of thousands of clones, roughly 84% of them singletons. Sequencing was done on a sample of peripheral blood. The source is a human donor in a cohort sampled during active COVID-19.

V and J are TRBV11-2 and TRBJ2-3; D unresolved. The CDR3 runs to 16 residues. V lost 1 base to trimming and J lost 0 bases, with 11 bases between them. The V gene's germline CDR1 is SGHAT and CDR2 FQNNGV. The DNA for the CDR3 is TGTGCCAGCAGCTTAGGGCTAGAACCTAGCACAGATACGCAGTATTTT. This codes for CASSLGLEPSTDTQYF.

The chain couples TRBV19 to TRBJ2-2; 11 nucleotides align to TRBD2. The V gene end was trimmed by 6 bases and the J gene end by 5 bases; junction bases not matched to a gene: 8. CDR3 size: 16 residues. Germline V CDR1 and CDR2: LNHDA, SQIVND (reference sequence). CDR3: CASRLKTSGKTGELFF. The CDR3 DNA follows: TGTGCCAGTAGATTGAAGACTAGCGGGAAGACCGGGGAGCTGTTTTTT.

This clone was found a few times. This rearrangement joins TRBV2 to TRBJ2-5, with TRBD2 identical over 7 bases. The CDR3 runs to 13 residues. The J segment lost 4 bases and the V segment lost 7 bases, leaving 6 bases of the junction unmatched. Germline assignment: CDR1 SNHLY and CDR2 FYNNEI. CDR3 sequence reads: CASNYGGGETQYF. As DNA, the CDR3 is TGTGCCAGCAACTATGGGGGGGGAGAGACCCAGTACTTC.

This clone has just one count. V and J are TRBV10-3 and TRBJ2-3; possible D gene TRBD2, 6 bases. The V end lost 6 bases, the J end lost 0 bases, and 10 bases lay between the germline ends. From germline, CDR1 is ENHRY and CDR2 SYGVKD. The CDR3 covers 14 residues. The CDR3 reads CAIRSSDSTDTQYF. CDR3 nucleotide sequence: TGTGCCATCAGATCTAGCGACAGCACAGATACGCAGTATTTT.

V gene TRBV2 combines with J gene TRBJ1-2; no clear D gene. The CDR3 is made up of 17 amino acids. Trimming took off 2 bases at V and 8 bases at J, with 24 bases between the two ends. The germline V gene encodes CDR1 SNHLY and CDR2 FYNNEI. In DNA form, the CDR3 reads TGTGCCAGCAGTGAAAGGCGGGATACCTTCTCCGAGCGGGGCTACACCTTC. This sequence encodes CASSERRDTFSERGYTF.

The J gene is TRBJ1-1, the V gene TRBV9, with D possibly being TRBD1 (6 bases). V was clipped by 3 bases and J by 4 bases, with 16 bases between them. CDR3 length equals 15 residues. CDR1 and CDR2 (germline): SGDLS, YYNGEE. CDR3 nucleotide sequence: TGTGCCAGCAGCGAAGCTCGGGGGGCGCCCACTGAAGCTTTCTTT. Its protein product is CASSEARGAPTEAFF.

This chain connects TRBV10-2 to TRBJ2-3; 8 bases are shared with TRBD2. CDR1 is WSHSY, CDR2 SAAADI, per germline. Trimming removed 5 bases from V and 2 bases from J; junction bases left unmatched: 3. This CDR3 has 14 residues. CDR3 residues: CASSQAGATDTQYF. DNA of the CDR3: TGCGCCAGCAGTCAAGCGGGGGCCACAGATACGCAGTATTTT.

This sequence joins TRBV4-1 and TRBJ1-2; TRBD1 aligns across 8 bases. The V segment lost 3 bases and the J segment 4 bases; nucleotides outside the gene matches: 10. The length of the CDR3 is 16 residues. Germline assignment: CDR1 MGHRA and CDR2 YSYEKL. CDR3 coding DNA: TGCGCCAGCAGCCAGGGCATAGACAGGGGAGGCTATGGCTACACCTTC. It specifies CASSQGIDRGGYGYTF.

The chain is built from TRBV5-4 and TRBJ2-7; weak D call: TRBD1 (6 bases). The ends were cut back, 4 bases at V and 2 bases at J, with 19 bases in the middle. There are 16 residues in the CDR3. Germline V gene lookup returns CDR1 SGHNT and CDR2 YYREEE (reference sequence). CDR3 residues: CASSPQQGVPTYEQYF. CDR3 nucleotide sequence: TGTGCCAGCAGCCCCCAACAGGGCGTCCCTACCTACGAGCAGTACTTC.

This sequence joins TRBV2 and TRBJ1-5; 7 bases agree with TRBD1. V lost 7 bases to trimming and J lost 5 bases; unmatched junction nucleotides: 5. Germline lookup yields CDR1 SNHLY and CDR2 FYNNEI. This CDR3 region has 13 residues. Here the CDR3 reads CASTGDSHQPQHF. The CDR3 DNA sequence: TGTGCCAGCACCGGGGACAGCCATCAGCCCCAGCATTTT.

This clone has a single count. The chain combines TRBV6-5 with TRBJ2-3; 8 nucleotides line up with TRBD2. Germline-derived CDR1 and CDR2 are MNHEY and SVGAGI. The junction had 9 bases not matched to a gene; V was cut back by 10 bases and J by 3 bases. This CDR3 contains 14 residues. CDR3 DNA sequence: TGTGCCACCACTCGGGGGGGCCCTACAGATACGCAGTATTTT. It yields the protein CATTRGGPTDTQYF.

The CDR3 is CASSTGTGGNQPQHF. CDR3 sequence (DNA): TGCGCCAGCAGCACCGGGACAGGGGGAAATCAGCCCCAGCATTTT. The chain employs TRBV5-1 and TRBJ1-5; 11 bases line up with TRBD1. This CDR3 comprises 15 residues. With V trimmed by 4 bases and J by 4 bases, 4 bases remained unmatched. The germline gives CDR1 SGHRS, CDR2 YFSETQ.

This chain uses TRBV7-2 with TRBJ1-2; 7 bases agree with TRBD1. V shed 4 bases and J 2 bases; nucleotides not matched to a gene: 10. The CDR3 length is 16 residues. Germline V gene lookup returns CDR1 SGHTA and CDR2 FQGNSA. In DNA, the CDR3 is TGTGCCAGCAGCTCCCCGGGACAGAGACAAAACTATGGCTACACCTTC. Translated, it gives CASSSPGQRQNYGYTF. Combining the CDR3 with reference TRBV7-2 and TRBJ1-2 gives the whole variable domain GAGVSQSPSNKVTEKGKDVELRCDPISGHTALYWYRQSLGQGLEFLIYFQGNSAPDKSGLPSDRFSAERTGGSVSTLTIQRTQQEDSAVYLCASSSPGQRQNYGYTFGSGTRLTVV.

The chain joins TRBV4-1 to TRBJ2-1; 7 positions agree with TRBD2. The CDR3 consists of 15 residues. CDR1 is MGHRA and CDR2 is YSYEKL in the germline V gene. The V segment lost 4 bases and the J segment 8 bases; nucleotides outside the gene matches: 11. CDR3 sequence: CASSLEGGAIDEQFF. The CDR3 nucleotides are TGCGCCAGCAGCCTAGAGGGAGGGGCGATAGATGAGCAGTTCTTC.

This chain joins TRBV5-1 and TRBJ2-1; TRBD1 matches at 9 bases. Germline-derived CDR1 and CDR2 are SGHRS and YFSETQ. Germline trimming cut 8 bases from V and 2 bases from J; bases unmatched to any gene: 5. The CDR3 length is 14 residues. The CDR3 loop is CASRTGEAYNEQFF. As DNA, the CDR3 is TGCGCCAGTAGGACAGGGGAAGCCTACAATGAGCAGTTCTTC.

This chain joins TRBV27 and TRBJ1-6, with D possibly matching TRBD1 (6 bases). This CDR3 is 14 amino acids long. Germline V gene data show CDR1 as MNHEY and CDR2 as SMNVEV (reference sequence). Trimming removed 8 bases at V and 8 bases at J, with 16 bases between. CDR3 amino acids: CASSNRERDSPLHF. CDR3 bases: TGTGCCAGCTCCAACAGGGAACGGGATTCACCCCTCCACTTT.

The rearrangement uses TRBV6-1 and TRBJ1-4, with unresolved D. CDR3 length equals 14 residues. The germline V and J ends were trimmed by 1 base and 6 bases, with 9 bases remaining between them. Per germline, CDR1 MNHNS and CDR2 SASEGT. DNA for the CDR3: TGTGCCAGCAGTGAAGGGGCAGGATATGAAAAACTGTTTTTT. It specifies CASSEGAGYEKLFF.

The CDR3, as DNA: TGCAGCGCAACCTTGCTGGAGGGGGGGCCAGATACGCAGTATTTT. This codes for CSATLLEGGPDTQYF. V usage is TRBV29-1 and J usage is TRBJ2-3; possibly TRBD2 for D (7 bases). The ends were cut back, 7 bases at V and 4 bases at J, with 21 bases in the middle. Looked up from germline, CDR1 is SQVTM and CDR2 is ANQGSEA. The CDR3 length is 15 residues.

The J gene is TRBJ1-1, the V gene TRBV5-1; no clear D. V lost 1 base to trimming and J lost 3 bases, with 13 bases between them. This CDR3 contains 15 residues. Germline CDR1 SGHRS, CDR2 YFSETQ. The CDR3 region has the DNA TGCGCCAGCAGCTTGTCGAACGCGGGAGACACTGAAGCTTTCTTT. The encoded protein is CASSLSNAGDTEAFF.

The chain recombines TRBV30 with TRBJ2-5; 10 bases align to TRBD2. In germline, CDR1 is GTSNPN, CDR2 SVGIG (reference sequence). There are 15 residues in the CDR3. Trimming at V came to 2 bases and at J to 7 bases, leaving 10 bases not matched to a gene. For the CDR3, the DNA is TGTGCCTGGAGTCCTGGACTAGCGGTTGGGGGGACCCAGTACTTC. As protein: CAWSPGLAVGGTQYF.

The chain employs TRBV7-9 and TRBJ2-5; D may be TRBD2 (5 bases). V was cut by 5 bases and J by 2 bases, with 21 bases left in between. The CDR3 has 17 amino acids. Germline CDR1 SEHNR, CDR2 FQNEAQ (reference sequence). The CDR3 spells CASSPRRARRGQETQYF. Written as DNA, the CDR3 is TGTGCCAGCAGCCCCAGGAGAGCGCGAAGAGGGCAAGAGACCCAGTACTTC. The full variable domain, rest sourced from reference TRBV7-9 and TRBJ2-5, is DTGVSQNPRHKITKRGQNVTFRCDPISEHNRLYWYRQTLGQGPEFLTYFQNEAQLEKSRLLSDRFSAERPKGSFSTLEIQRTEQGDSAMYLCASSPRRARRGQETQYFGPGTRLLVL.

The chain combines TRBV5-5 with TRBJ1-3; possibly TRBD1 for D (5 bases). The CDR3 loop spans 15 amino acids. Looked up from germline, CDR1 is SGHKS and CDR2 is YYEKEE (reference sequence). V was cut by 4 bases and J by 4 bases, with 15 bases left in between. The CDR3 nucleotides read TGTGCCAGCAGCCCTGGGGGGTCCGGAGGAAACACCATATATTTT. Its translation is CASSPGGSGGNTIYF.

J is TRBJ2-4 and V is TRBV5-1; 7 nucleotides align to TRBD2. This CDR3 region has 14 residues. Germline values: CDR1 SGHRS, CDR2 YFSETQ. With V trimmed by 4 bases and J by 6 bases, 7 bases remained unmatched. DNA for the CDR3: TGCGCCAGCAGCCTGGGCGGGGGTACAAACATTCAGTACTTC. Translation gives CASSLGGGTNIQYF.

The chain joins TRBV7-6 to TRBJ2-1, with 12 nucleotides matching TRBD2. V shed 4 bases, J shed 0 bases, and the junction held 4 bases outside the gene matches. Germline loops: CDR1 SGHVS, CDR2 FNYEAQ. The CDR3 sequence is 17 residues long. CDR3 nucleotide sequence: TGTGCCAGCAGCTCGGGACTAGCGGGTTACTCCTACAATGAGCAGTTCTTC. Protein product: CASSSGLAGYSYNEQFF.

The gene calls are TRBV3-1 (or the pseudogene TRBV3-2) and TRBJ1-4; no firm D call. Germline V gives CDR1 LGHDT, CDR2 YNNKEL (reference sequence). The germline V and J ends were trimmed by 1 base and 8 bases, with 8 bases remaining between them. The CDR3 extends over 13 amino acids. CDR3 in amino acids: CASSQVYREKLFF. The CDR3 DNA reads TGTGCCAGCAGCCAAGTCTACAGAGAAAAACTGTTTTTT.

CDR3 region: CASRDTSLGYNEQFF. The CDR3 coding sequence is TGTGCCAGCAGGGATACTAGCCTGGGGTACAATGAGCAGTTCTTC. The chain recombines TRBV3-1 (or the pseudogene TRBV3-2) with TRBJ2-1; possibly TRBD2 for D (6 bases). The CDR3 loop spans 15 amino acids. CDR1 and CDR2 from the germline V gene are LGHDT and YNNKEL (reference sequence). The ends were cut back, 6 bases at V and 4 bases at J, with 16 bases in the middle.

The chain has TRBV5-1 and TRBJ1-5; 9 positions match TRBD1. This CDR3 contains 18 residues. Trimming removed 0 bases from V and 1 base from J; junction bases left unmatched: 8. Germline CDR1 is SGHRS and CDR2 is YFSETQ. In DNA, the CDR3 is TGCGCCAGCAGCTTGGAACCGACAGGGGGTTCGAGCAATCAGCCCCAGCATTTT. Translation: CASSLEPTGGSSNQPQHF.

The CDR3 nucleotides read TGTGCCAGCAGCCAACCCGGGACTAGCCCCTACAATGAGCAGTTCTTC. It specifies CASSQPGTSPYNEQFF. The chain combines TRBV3-1 (or the pseudogene TRBV3-2) with TRBJ2-1; 9 bases agree with TRBD2. From germline, CDR1 is LGHDT and CDR2 YNNKEL (reference sequence). The CDR3 is 16 residues long. The trim removed 2 bases at V and 2 bases at J, leaving 4 bases unmatched.

V usage is TRBV4-1 and J usage is TRBJ1-6; D ambiguous. V gave up 2 bases and J gave up 7 bases, with 12 bases separating them. Germline V lookup: CDR1 MGHRA, CDR2 YSYEKL. CDR3 size: 15 residues. The CDR3 reads CASSQLGQRNSPLHF. CDR3 in DNA: TGCGCCAGCAGCCAACTAGGTCAGCGGAATTCACCCCTCCACTTT.

The chain uses TRBV5-5 and TRBJ1-2; no reliable D call. V dropped 4 bases and J dropped 7 bases, with 29 bases sitting between them. CDR3 length equals 18 residues. Germline assignment: CDR1 SGHKS and CDR2 YYEKEE (reference sequence). CDR3 amino acids: CASSLVFSSTGHPGGYTF. The CDR3 DNA reads as TGTGCCAGCAGCCTGGTGTTTAGTTCGACGGGTCATCCGGGTGGCTACACCTTC.

This clone was observed once. This chain links TRBV6-6 with TRBJ1-5; 7 bases match TRBD1. The CDR3 sequence is 16 residues long. Germline V gives CDR1 MNHNY, CDR2 SVGAGI (reference sequence). Trimming cost V 2 bases and J 0 bases; bases outside gene matches: 4. DNA of the CDR3: TGTGCCAGCAGTTACGACAGGGACTTTAGCAATCAGCCCCAGCATTTT. Its translation is CASSYDRDFSNQPQHF.

This clone was detected only once. This chain links TRBV19 with TRBJ2-5; D is possibly TRBD1 (6 bases). CDR3 length: 14 amino acids. The germline V and J ends were trimmed by 5 bases and 4 bases, with 14 bases remaining between them. CDR1 LNHDA and CDR2 SQIVND come from the germline V gene (reference sequence). CDR3: CASSSTGNGETQYF. The DNA for the CDR3 is TGTGCCAGTAGTTCCACAGGGAATGGAGAGACCCAGTACTTC. The variable domain in full, with the rest retrieved from reference TRBV19 and TRBJ2-5, is DGGITQSPKYLFRKEGQNVTLSCEQNLNHDAMYWYRQDPGQGLRLIYYSQIVNDFQKGDIAEGYSVSREKKESFPLTVTSAQKNPTAFYLCASSSTGNGETQYFGPGTRLLVL.